This entry concerns a single T cell receptor beta chain. Its specificity is not known. These data come from a study of ipilimumab plus nivolumab after autologous stem cell transplantation. About the research overall: Patients received a median of about five ipilimumab and 8 nivolumab doses. Both relapsed and primary refractory DLBCL were included.

Starting 14 to 28 days after autologous transplant, ipilimumab 1 mg/kg was given. Sequencing used immunoSEQ multiplex PCR; TCRdb keeps in-frame clones, though not all of them. The sample consists of fewer than 30,000 clones, about 82% of them appearing once. The V gene lost 3 bases and the J gene lost 0 bases, with 10 bases spanning the gap. The germline CDR1 and CDR2 sequences are SGHDT and YYEEEE. This CDR3 contains 15 residues. Study conclusions and caveats: The authors say TCR, Treg and microbiome findings warrant further study.

This chain connects TRBV5-6 to TRBJ2-1; TRBD1 or TRBD2 may be the D gene (5 bases each). The clonotype was recovered from a male donor with diffuse large B-cell lymphoma. The material sequenced was PBMCs, taken in a trial of ipilimumab plus nivolumab as post-transplant consolidation. The CDR3 DNA is TGTGCCAGCAGCTGGGACGTAGGCTCCTACAATGAGCAGTTCTTC. Its translation: CASSWDVGSYNEQFF.